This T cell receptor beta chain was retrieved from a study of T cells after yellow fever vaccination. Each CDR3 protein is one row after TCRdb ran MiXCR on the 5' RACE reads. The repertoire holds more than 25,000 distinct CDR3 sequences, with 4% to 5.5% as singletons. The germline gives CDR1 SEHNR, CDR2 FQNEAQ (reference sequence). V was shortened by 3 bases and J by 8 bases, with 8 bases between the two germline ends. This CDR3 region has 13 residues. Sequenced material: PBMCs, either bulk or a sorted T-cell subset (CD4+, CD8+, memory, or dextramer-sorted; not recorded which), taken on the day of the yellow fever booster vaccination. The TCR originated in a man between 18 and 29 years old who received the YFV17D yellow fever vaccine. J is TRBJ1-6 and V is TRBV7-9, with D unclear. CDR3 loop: CASSFSQDSPLHF. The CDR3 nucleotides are TGTGCCAGCAGCTTTTCCCAGGATTCACCCCTCCACTTT.